This T cell receptor beta chain was identified during a study of blood T cell repertoires in COVID-19. At the level of the study: In each case, the material was cDNA or gDNA derived from T cells, B-cell-depleted T cells, or PBMCs.

This clone is a singleton in its sample. Original processing notes: Researchers report that nucleated cell counts were estimated from reference gene primer amplification. Measured with immunoSEQ multiplex PCR; TCRdb has only the in-frame clones, and not every one. V, J and clone size reflect that table, while D and trimming were determined from the DNA. The top ten hold approximately 25% of the sample, which has roughly 200,000 clones, around 86% seen once. Material: PBMCs or T cells enriched from blood (not recorded which). The clonotype was recovered from a woman in her forties in a cohort exposed to, infected with or recovered from COVID-19 (not recorded which).

CDR3 in DNA: TGCAGCGTTGTCGGTGGCGGGGAGCTGTTTTTT. Encoded protein: CSVVGGGELFF. The chain uses TRBV29-1 and TRBJ2-2; D is uncertain. V was pared by 4 bases and J by 7 bases, with 7 bases between. The CDR3 extends over 11 amino acids. Germline CDR1 reads SQVTM; CDR2 reads ANQGSEA.